One sample yielded the 9 T cell receptor beta chains listed below, sequenced in a study of blood T cell repertoires in COVID-19. TCRdb's table, derived via immunoSEQ multiplex PCR, lists solely in-frame clones and lacks some. This table has about 140,000 clones, around 85% appearing once. Sequencing input: peripheral blood. The receptors were gathered from a man aged 45-65 years with acute or convalescent COVID-19.

J is TRBJ1-5 and V is TRBV6-1; a weak D match, TRBD1 (5 bases). This CDR3 is built from 16 residues. From germline, CDR1 is MNHNS and CDR2 SASEGT. Trimming removed 4 bases from V and 1 base from J, with 14 bases in between. The CDR3 loop is CASSGVGGLSNQPQHF. CDR3 nucleotide sequence: TGTGCCAGCAGTGGGGTGGGGGGGTTGAGCAATCAGCCCCAGCATTTT.

The chain links TRBV29-1 to TRBJ2-7; no definite D call. V was cut by 7 bases and J by 2 bases, with 15 bases left in between. Germline assignment: CDR1 SQVTM and CDR2 ANQGSEA. This CDR3 is built from 13 residues. The CDR3 loop reads CSARSFEAYEQYF. As DNA, the CDR3 is TGCAGCGCTAGATCCTTCGAGGCCTACGAGCAGTACTTC.

The rearrangement links TRBV10-1 to TRBJ1-1; TRBD1 might be the D (5 bases). The CDR3 is 12 residues long. Germline loops: CDR1 WNHNN, CDR2 SYGVQD (reference sequence). Trimming took 3 bases from V and 7 from J, leaving 9 bases between them. The CDR3 nucleotides read TGCGCCAGCAGTGATGGGAGGGGTGAAGCTTTCTTT. Residues: CASSDGRGEAFF.

The chain has TRBV9 and TRBJ1-5, with D perhaps matching TRBD1 (6 bases). The CDR3 is made up of 13 amino acids. Germline CDR1 is SGDLS and CDR2 is YYNGEE. V was pared by 0 bases and J by 7 bases, with 8 bases between. The CDR3 loop reads CASSVAQGQPQHF. In DNA, the CDR3 is TGTGCCAGCAGCGTAGCACAGGGACAGCCCCAGCATTTT.

This clone is a singleton in its sample. The V call is TRBV2, the J call TRBJ1-1; D remains unclear. Germline V CDR1 and CDR2: SNHLY, FYNNEI. CDR3 length: 11 amino acids. V gave up 8 bases and J gave up 4 bases, with 8 bases separating them. The CDR3 coding sequence is TGTGCCAGCGCCGGAGGCACTGAAGCTTTCTTT. Its translation: CASAGGTEAFF.

The CDR3 sequence is CASSLVGAGDNEQFF. The CDR3 region has the DNA TGTGCCAGCAGCTTAGTGGGAGCTGGGGACAATGAGCAGTTCTTC. The chain links TRBV7-9 to TRBJ2-1; D might be TRBD2 (5 bases). CDR3 length equals 15 residues. Germline CDR1 reads SEHNR; CDR2 reads FQNEAQ (reference sequence). The germline V and J ends were trimmed by 1 base and 5 bases, with 12 bases remaining between them. The full variable domain, its missing parts supplied by reference TRBV7-9 and TRBJ2-1, is DTGVSQNPRHKITKRGQNVTFRCDPISEHNRLYWYRQTLGQGPEFLTYFQNEAQLEKSRLLSDRFSAERPKGSFSTLEIQRTEQGDSAMYLCASSLVGAGDNEQFFGPGTRLTVL.

The rearrangement joins TRBV27 to TRBJ2-7; possibly TRBD1 for D (6 bases). There are 12 residues in the CDR3. Trimming shortened V by 5 bases and J by 7 bases, and 12 bases separated the two germline ends. The germline gives CDR1 MNHEY, CDR2 SMNVEV (reference sequence). The chain's CDR3 is CASSHTGFEQYF. The DNA for the CDR3 is TGTGCCAGCAGTCACACAGGGTTTGAGCAGTACTTC.

This clone appeared once. The chain links TRBV12-3 or TRBV12-4 to TRBJ1-1; TRBD1 might be the D (5 bases). CDR3 length: 13 residues. The V gene lost 10 bases and the J gene lost 2 bases, with 14 bases spanning the gap. CDR3 in amino acids: CAIYRNLNTEAFF. DNA for the CDR3: TGTGCCATTTACAGGAATTTAAACACTGAAGCTTTCTTT.

To note about this clone: At one end the junction does not follow the germline gene, possibly because of a read error. The chain uses TRBV7-7 and TRBJ2-1; tentative D call: TRBD2 (5 bases). This CDR3 contains 16 residues. Per the germline V gene, CDR1 is SSHAT and CDR2 is FNYEAQ (reference sequence). The CDR3, as DNA: TGTGCTAGCAGCCAGACCTCCCGAGGGTTACGTGGTGAGCAGTTCTTC. This sequence encodes CASSQTSRGLRGEQFF.